Listed here is a single T cell receptor (beta chain). What it recognizes is unknown. This may be a read error, as it is one base from a much larger clone. This CDR3 comprises 17 residues. Germline loops: CDR1 MGHRA, CDR2 YSYEKL. V shed 1 base and J shed 3 bases, with 19 bases lying between them. This sample is part of a study of blood T cells in healthy people across ages. Notes on the study in general: Naive CD4+ cell counts and diversity both ran higher in long-lived than in aged donors.

A second 7 to 11 cycle PCR used barcoded and J-beta primers. TCRdb itself ran the 5' RACE reads through MiXCR, one entry per CDR3 protein. The sample shows approximately 820,000 distinct CDR3 sequences, around 42% of them seen only once. The source is a man aged 55 to 70 in good health. The sequenced sample was blood. This rearrangement joins TRBV4-1 to TRBJ2-7, with a possible D match to TRBD1 (6 bases). CDR3 nucleotide sequence: TGCGCCAGCAGCCAAGCATTACCTCGGGACATCCTCTACGAGCAGTACTTC. Protein sequence: CASSQALPRDILYEQYF.